A selection of T cell receptor beta chains follows, all from one sample in a study of blood T cell repertoires in COVID-19. Measured with immunoSEQ multiplex PCR; TCRdb has only the in-frame clones, and not every one. The sample contains some 160,000 clones, approximately 90% of which appear only once. The sequencing input was peripheral blood. Source of these receptors: a man between 18 and 35 years old with acute or convalescent COVID-19. The CDR3 runs from the conserved cysteine through the conserved F or W. The D gene is left open where the match is weak. Clone size is shown for a subset of rows, as once, few, many or a class of expanded clone.

CDR3 protein	CDR3 DNA	V gene	clone size	J gene	D gene	CDR3 length
CATSVGVGTEAFF	TGTGCCACCAGTGTCGGGGTCGGCACTGAAGCTTTCTTT	TRBV24-1	NA	TRBJ1-1	NA	13
CASSSPPGANTEAFF	TGTGCCAGCAGTTCCCCACCAGGGGCCAACACTGAAGCTTTCTTT	TRBV6-2/TRBV6-3	NA	TRBJ1-1	NA	15
CASRQGGGSYGYTF	TGTGCCAGCAGACAAGGGGGGGGAAGCTATGGCTACACCTTC	TRBV28	NA	TRBJ1-2	NA	14
CASSQGQGTYGYTF	TGTGCCAGCAGCCAAGGACAGGGAACCTATGGCTACACCTTC	TRBV11-2	NA	TRBJ1-2	TRBD1	14
CASGQGAMGAFF	TGTGCCAGTGGACAGGGGGCGATGGGTGCTTTCTTT	TRBV6-5	NA	TRBJ1-1	TRBD1	12
CSVRGLHNEQFF	TGCAGCGTAAGGGGACTCCACAATGAGCAGTTCTTC	TRBV29-1	once	TRBJ2-1	NA	12
CASSQQGIDRPQHF	TGCGCCAGCAGCCAGCAGGGTATAGATCGGCCCCAGCATTTT	TRBV4-1	NA	TRBJ1-5	NA	14
CASSGGVGQGASGNTIYF	TGTGCCAGCAGTGGAGGCGTTGGGCAGGGGGCCTCTGGAAACACCATATATTTT	TRBV6-1	NA	TRBJ1-3	TRBD1	18
CASSRETGGNEKLFF	TGTGCCAGCAGCCGAGAGACAGGGGGTAATGAAAAACTGTTTTTT	TRBV4-2	NA	TRBJ1-4	TRBD1	15
CASSYSGQGVNNEQFF	TGTGCCAGCAGTTACTCGGGGCAGGGGGTAAACAATGAGCAGTTCTTC	TRBV6-5	once	TRBJ2-1	TRBD1	16